This TCR beta chain appears in the sequencing data of a study of regulatory T cells in long-lasting Graves disease (dated by TCRdb to about 2021). General notes on the study: Newly diagnosed Graves' disease patients had taken antithyroid drugs for less than 3 months. This study used TCR sequencing and RNA sequencing of peripheral blood to compare persistent Graves' disease patients against newly diagnosed Graves' disease patients. The study was conducted in China and was registered as a clinical trial. A total of around 35 samples underwent TCR sequencing: around 13 from persistent and approximately 20 from newly diagnosed Graves' disease patients. Study-level results and caveats: More public clonotypes were shared among persistent patients (under 3,000) than among newly diagnosed patients (under 1,000). Peripheral blood alone was examined, since thyroid tissue, which constituted the primary lesion, could not be accessed. Lower TCR Shannon entropy and fewer highly expanded clones were observed in persistent Graves' disease patients than in newly diagnosed patients, which suggested clonal expansion. The small sample size was acknowledged by the authors as a limitation that may reduce accuracy. TRBV28, TRBJ1-2 and TRBJ2-5 were preferentially used in persistent disease, while TRBV20-1 and TRBJ2-1 were favored in newly diagnosed disease. Only the TCR beta chain was sequenced and analyzed.

What this sample's time point label stands for: newly diagnosed GD, antithyroid drugs for less than 3 months. RNA was extracted from PBMCs in TRIzol for both TCR sequencing and RNA sequencing. The diagnosis of Graves' disease followed American Thyroid Association guidelines. The patients came from an endocrinology department in Xi'an, China. Each patient gave 7.5 to 10 milliliters of peripheral blood, collected in an EDTA anticoagulant tube. PBMCs were isolated by Ficoll Paque Plus density gradient separation without further T cell sorting. An Agilent 2100 Bioanalyzer and agarose gel were used to check RNA quality, while a NanoDrop 2000 measured RNA concentration. The library came from multiplex PCR. Sequencing took place on an Illumina HiSeq 4000. TCR beta libraries were built with iRepertoire HTBI primers and Arm-PCR amplification of CDR3 regions. Gel purification was performed on PCR products prior to sequencing. Concerning the study's data processing: Across samples, roughly 60 TRBV and 13 to 15 TRBJ segments were identified and used for gene usage analysis of CDR3 amino acid clonotypes. Filtered high-quality paired reads were merged into contigs using COPE and FqMerger. BLAST was used to align contigs to IMGT TRBV, TRBD and TRBJ reference genes, with CDR3 defined following IMGT. Any clonotype with a frequency above 0.1% was counted as a highly expanded clone. Shannon entropy was used to measure repertoire diversity, and the Gini coefficient was used to measure V-J evenness. A clonotype found in more than one individual was treated as public. TCRdb took the public reads, trimmed them with fastp at Q25, ran MiXCR for clone calling and kept in-frame beta chains. Duplicate CDR3 protein sequences are folded into a single record with the most common DNA and genes. What appears here as the V and J calls and clone size reflects TCRdb's work, not the paper's. In all, the sample holds a few hundred thousand distinct CDR3 sequences, and 15% to 20% of those were seen once. The biggest ten clones account for around 20% of the sample.

Concerning this clonotype itself: Its cognate antigen has yet to be identified. Qualities for individual bases were not recorded, and no much larger clone is one base off.

The CDR3 contains 14 residues, cysteine and phenylalanine counted. Only CDR3 DNA is held: 42 bases, read in frame from base 1. The germline V gene encodes CDR1 LNHDA and CDR2 SQIVND (reference sequence). V is pared back by 5 bases and J by 3 bases, with 14 bases lying between the germline termini. Sequenced material: peripheral blood mononuclear cells (PBMCs), taken at new diagnosis, from a patient treated with antithyroid drugs. The chain couples TRBV19 to TRBJ2-7, with TRBD2 tentatively as D gene (6 bases match). The receptor comes from a female donor with Graves disease. CDR3 reads: CASSAGRLNYEQYF. Here is the DNA: TGTGCCAGTAGTGCGGGACGGTTGAACTACGAGCAGTACTTC.